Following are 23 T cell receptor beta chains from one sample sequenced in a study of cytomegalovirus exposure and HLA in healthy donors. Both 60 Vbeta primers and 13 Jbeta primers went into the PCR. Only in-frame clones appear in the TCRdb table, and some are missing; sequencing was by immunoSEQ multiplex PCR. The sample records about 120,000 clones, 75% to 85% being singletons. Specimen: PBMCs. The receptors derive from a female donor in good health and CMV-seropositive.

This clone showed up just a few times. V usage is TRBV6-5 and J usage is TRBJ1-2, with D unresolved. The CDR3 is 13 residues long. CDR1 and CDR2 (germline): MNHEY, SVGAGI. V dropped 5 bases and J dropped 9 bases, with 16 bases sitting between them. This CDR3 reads CASSELGGMSYTF. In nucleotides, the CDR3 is TGTGCCAGCAGTGAATTAGGCGGGATGAGCTACACCTTC.

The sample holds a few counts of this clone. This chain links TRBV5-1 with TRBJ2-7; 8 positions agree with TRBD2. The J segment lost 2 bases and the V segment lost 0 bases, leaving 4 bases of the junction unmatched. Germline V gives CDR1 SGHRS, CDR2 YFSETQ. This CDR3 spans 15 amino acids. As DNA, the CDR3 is TGCGCCAGCAGCTTGGGGATAGCGGGGACCTACGAGCAGTACTTC. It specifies CASSLGIAGTYEQYF.

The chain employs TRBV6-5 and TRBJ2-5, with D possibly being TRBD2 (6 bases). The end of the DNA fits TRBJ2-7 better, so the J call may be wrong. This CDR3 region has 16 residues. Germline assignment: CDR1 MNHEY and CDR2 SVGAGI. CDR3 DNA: TGTGCCAGCAGTTCGACCAGGCGGGGCGGGGACTACGAGCAGTACTTC. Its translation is CASSSTRRGGDYEQYF.

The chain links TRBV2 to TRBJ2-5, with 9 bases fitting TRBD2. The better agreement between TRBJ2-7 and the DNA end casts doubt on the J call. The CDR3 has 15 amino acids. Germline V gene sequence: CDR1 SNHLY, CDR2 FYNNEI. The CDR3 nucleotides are TGTGCCAGCAGGGGGGGGACTAGCCCCTCCTACGAGCAGTACTTC. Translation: CASRGGTSPSYEQYF.

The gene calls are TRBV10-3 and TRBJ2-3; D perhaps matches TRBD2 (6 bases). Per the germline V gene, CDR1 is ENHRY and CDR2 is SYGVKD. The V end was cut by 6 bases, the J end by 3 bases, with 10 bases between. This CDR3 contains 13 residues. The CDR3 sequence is CAIRGGGTDTQYF. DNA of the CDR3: TGTGCCATCAGAGGTGGGGGGACAGATACGCAGTATTTT.

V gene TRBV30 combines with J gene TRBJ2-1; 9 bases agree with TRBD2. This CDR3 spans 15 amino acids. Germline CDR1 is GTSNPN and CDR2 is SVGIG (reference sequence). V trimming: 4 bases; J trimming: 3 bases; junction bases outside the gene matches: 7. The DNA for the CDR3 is TGTGCCTGGATTAAGCCTAGCGGGGACTACAATGAGCAGTTCTTC. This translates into CAWIKPSGDYNEQFF.

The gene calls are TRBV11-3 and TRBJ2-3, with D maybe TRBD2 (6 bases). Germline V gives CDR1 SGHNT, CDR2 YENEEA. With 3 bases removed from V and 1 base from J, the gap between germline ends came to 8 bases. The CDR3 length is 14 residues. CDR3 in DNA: TGTGCCAGCAGCTTTAGCGGTGGCACAGATACGCAGTATTTT. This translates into CASSFSGGTDTQYF. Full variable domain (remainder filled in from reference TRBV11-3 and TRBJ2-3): EAGVVQSPRYKIIEKKQPVAFWCNPISGHNTLYWYLQNLGQGPELLIRYENEEAVDDSQLPKDRFSAERLKGVDSTLKIQPAELGDSAVYLCASSFSGGTDTQYFGPGTRLTVL.

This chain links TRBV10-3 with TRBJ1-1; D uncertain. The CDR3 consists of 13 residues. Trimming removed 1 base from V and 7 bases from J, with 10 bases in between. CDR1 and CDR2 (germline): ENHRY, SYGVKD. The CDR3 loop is CAISELLSGEAFF. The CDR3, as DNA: TGTGCCATCAGTGAGTTACTGTCCGGTGAAGCTTTCTTT.

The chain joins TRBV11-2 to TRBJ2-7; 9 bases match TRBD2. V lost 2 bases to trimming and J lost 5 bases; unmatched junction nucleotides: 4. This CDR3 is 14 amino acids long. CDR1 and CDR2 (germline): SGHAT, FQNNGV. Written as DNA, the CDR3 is TGTGCCAGCAGCTTAATAGCGGGGGTCCACGAGCAGTACTTC. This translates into CASSLIAGVHEQYF.

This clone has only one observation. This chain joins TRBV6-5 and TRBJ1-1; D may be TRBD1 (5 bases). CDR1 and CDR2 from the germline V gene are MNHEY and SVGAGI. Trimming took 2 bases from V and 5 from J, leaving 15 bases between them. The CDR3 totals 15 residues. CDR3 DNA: TGTGCCAGCAGTTACGCAAGCGGGGGTCGAACTGAAGCTTTCTTT. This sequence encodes CASSYASGGRTEAFF.

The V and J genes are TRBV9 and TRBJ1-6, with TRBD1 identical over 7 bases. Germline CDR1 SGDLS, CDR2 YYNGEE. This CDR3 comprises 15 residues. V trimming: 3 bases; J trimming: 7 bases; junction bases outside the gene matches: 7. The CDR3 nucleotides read TGTGCCAGCAGCGAGCAGACAGGGATGAATTCACCCCTCCACTTT. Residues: CASSEQTGMNSPLHF.

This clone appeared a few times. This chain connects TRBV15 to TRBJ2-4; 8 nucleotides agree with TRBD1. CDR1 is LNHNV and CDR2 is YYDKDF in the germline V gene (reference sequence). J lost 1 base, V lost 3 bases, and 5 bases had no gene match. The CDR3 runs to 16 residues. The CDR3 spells CATSRAGGAAKNIQYF. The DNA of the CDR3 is TGTGCCACCAGCAGGGCAGGGGGCGCCGCCAAAAACATTCAGTACTTC.

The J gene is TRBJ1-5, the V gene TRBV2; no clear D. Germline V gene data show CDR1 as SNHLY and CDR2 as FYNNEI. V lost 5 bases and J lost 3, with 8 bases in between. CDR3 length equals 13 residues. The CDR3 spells CASSFYTNQPQHF. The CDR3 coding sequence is TGTGCCAGCAGTTTTTACACCAATCAGCCCCAGCATTTT.

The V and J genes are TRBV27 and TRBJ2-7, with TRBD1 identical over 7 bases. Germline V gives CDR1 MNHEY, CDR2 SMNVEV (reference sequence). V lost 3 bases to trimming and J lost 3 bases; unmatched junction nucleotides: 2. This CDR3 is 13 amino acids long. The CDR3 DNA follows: TGTGCCAGCAGTTTGACAGGGATCTACGAGCAGTACTTC. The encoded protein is CASSLTGIYEQYF.

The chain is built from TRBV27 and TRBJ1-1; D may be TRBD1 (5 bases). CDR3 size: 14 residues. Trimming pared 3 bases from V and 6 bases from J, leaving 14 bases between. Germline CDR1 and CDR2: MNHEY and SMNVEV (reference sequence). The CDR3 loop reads CASSFTTVPAEAFF. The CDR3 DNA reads TGTGCCAGCAGTTTTACGACAGTGCCAGCTGAAGCTTTCTTT.

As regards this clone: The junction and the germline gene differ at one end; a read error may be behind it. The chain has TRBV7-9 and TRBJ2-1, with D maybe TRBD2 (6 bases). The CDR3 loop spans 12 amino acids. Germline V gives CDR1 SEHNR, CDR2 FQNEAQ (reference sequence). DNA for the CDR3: TGTGCCAGCAGCTCCCTGGACGGGACTTGTATCTTC. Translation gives CASSSLDGTCIF.

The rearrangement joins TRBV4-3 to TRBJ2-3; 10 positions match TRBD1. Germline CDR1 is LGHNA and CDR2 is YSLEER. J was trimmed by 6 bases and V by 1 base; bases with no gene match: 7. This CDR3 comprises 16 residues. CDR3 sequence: CASSQARQGAGDTQYF. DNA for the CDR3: TGCGCCAGCAGCCAAGCAAGACAGGGGGCAGGGGATACGCAGTATTTT.

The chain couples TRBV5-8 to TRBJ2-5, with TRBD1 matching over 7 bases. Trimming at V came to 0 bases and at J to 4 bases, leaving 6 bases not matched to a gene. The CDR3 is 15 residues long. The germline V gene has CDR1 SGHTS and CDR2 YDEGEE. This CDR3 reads CASSLEGGRAETQYF. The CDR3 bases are TGTGCCAGCAGCTTGGAAGGGGGCCGGGCAGAGACCCAGTACTTC. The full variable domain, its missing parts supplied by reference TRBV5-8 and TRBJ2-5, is EAGVTQSPTHLIKTRGQQATLRCSPISGHTSVYWYQQALGLGLQFLLWYDEGEERNRGNFPPRFSGRQFPNYSSELNVNALELEDSALYLCASSLEGGRAETQYFGPGTRLLVL.

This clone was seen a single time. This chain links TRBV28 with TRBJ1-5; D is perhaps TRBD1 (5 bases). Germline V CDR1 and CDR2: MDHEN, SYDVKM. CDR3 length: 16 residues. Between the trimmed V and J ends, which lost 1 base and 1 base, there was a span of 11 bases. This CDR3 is CASSLFQGLSNQPQHF. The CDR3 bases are TGTGCCAGCAGTTTATTTCAGGGTTTAAGCAATCAGCCCCAGCATTTT. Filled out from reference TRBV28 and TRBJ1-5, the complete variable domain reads DVKVTQSSRYLVKRTGEKVFLECVQDMDHENMFWYRQDPGLGLRLIYFSYDVKMKEKGDIPEGYSVSREKKERFSLILESASTNQTSMYLCASSLFQGLSNQPQHFGDGTRLSIL.

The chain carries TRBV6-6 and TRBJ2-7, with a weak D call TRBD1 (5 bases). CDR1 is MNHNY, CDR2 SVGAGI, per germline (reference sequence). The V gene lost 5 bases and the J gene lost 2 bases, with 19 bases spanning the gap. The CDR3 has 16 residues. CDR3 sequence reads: CASSRLNQGYAYEQYF. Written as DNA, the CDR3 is TGTGCCAGCAGTCGCCTGAATCAGGGCTACGCCTACGAGCAGTACTTC.

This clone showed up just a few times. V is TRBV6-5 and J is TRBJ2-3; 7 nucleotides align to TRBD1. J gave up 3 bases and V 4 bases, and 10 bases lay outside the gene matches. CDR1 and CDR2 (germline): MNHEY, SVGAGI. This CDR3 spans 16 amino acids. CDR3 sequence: CASSSDRVGGTDTQYF. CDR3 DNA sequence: TGTGCCAGCAGTTCCGACAGGGTTGGTGGGACAGATACGCAGTATTTT.

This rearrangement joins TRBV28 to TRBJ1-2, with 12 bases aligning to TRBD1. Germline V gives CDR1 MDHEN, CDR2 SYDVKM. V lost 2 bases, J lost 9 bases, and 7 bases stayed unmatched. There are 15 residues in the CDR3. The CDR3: CASSLGLGTGGSYTF. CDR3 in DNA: TGTGCCAGCAGTTTAGGGCTAGGGACAGGGGGCAGCTACACCTTC.

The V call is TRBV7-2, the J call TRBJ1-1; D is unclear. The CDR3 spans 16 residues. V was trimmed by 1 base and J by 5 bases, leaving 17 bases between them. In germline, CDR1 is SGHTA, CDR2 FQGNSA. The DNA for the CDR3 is TGTGCCAGCAGCTTAGTTGGATCCGGGATCGGGACTGAAGCTTTCTTT. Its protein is CASSLVGSGIGTEAFF.